The 27 T cell receptor beta chains presented below share a single source sample, sequenced in a study of early T cells in non-severe SARS-CoV-2 infection (dated by TCRdb to about 2021). To prepare the library, 5' RACE was applied. The instrument given in TCRdb is NextSeq 500. TCRdb itself trimmed the public reads at Q25 with fastp, ran MiXCR and retained productive beta chains. Each entry merges the rows of one CDR3 protein and shows their most common DNA and genes. The sample profile shows roughly 56,000 distinct CDR3 sequences; 10% to 15% of them were found once. The ten largest clones add up to about 9.7% of the sample. The sequenced material came from whole blood. These TCRs come from an adult who was a healthcare worker with PCR-confirmed SARS-CoV-2 infection or an uninfected control (not recorded which).

This clonotype has at least ten counts. The rearrangement joins TRBV7-6 to TRBJ2-2; 13 bases fit TRBD2. Looked up from germline, CDR1 is SGHVS and CDR2 is FNYEAQ. This CDR3 contains 18 residues. After removal of 5 bases from V and 5 bases from J, the junction contained 11 bases not matched to a gene. For the CDR3, the DNA is TGTGCCAGCAGCCCGTTACTAGCGGGAGGGCCGGGTACCGGGGAGCTGTTTTTT. Protein product: CASSPLLAGGPGTGELFF.

This clonotype was detected once. V gene TRBV4-1 combines with J gene TRBJ2-2; D remains ambiguous. V was clipped by 0 bases and J by 6 bases, with 8 bases between them. Germline V CDR1 and CDR2: MGHRA, YSYEKL. The length of the CDR3 is 14 residues. As DNA, the CDR3 is TGCGCCAGCAGCCAAGATCGGCTAGCCGGGGAGCTGTTTTTT. Translation gives CASSQDRLAGELFF.

The chain uses TRBV11-2 and TRBJ2-7; D remains ambiguous. Germline CDR1 SGHAT, CDR2 FQNNGV. The CDR3 contains 11 residues. The V end lost 5 bases, the J end lost 3 bases, and 5 bases lay between the germline ends. The CDR3, as DNA: TGTGCCAGCAGCGCACACTACGAGCAGTACTTC. It yields the protein CASSAHYEQYF. Supplemented by reference TRBV11-2 and TRBJ2-7, the full variable domain reads EAGVAQSPRYKIIEKRQSVAFWCNPISGHATLYWYQQILGQGPKLLIQFQNNGVVDDSQLPKDRFSAERLKGVDSTLKIQPAKLEDSAVYLCASSAHYEQYFGPGTRLTVT.

This clonotype was detected a few times. The chain employs TRBV5-1 and TRBJ2-1; D not resolved. Germline V gives CDR1 SGHRS, CDR2 YFSETQ. The CDR3 totals 14 residues. V was cut by 0 bases and J by 4 bases, with 8 bases left in between. The CDR3 nucleotides are TGCGCCAGCAGCTTGGGGTCGGTATACAATGAGCAGTTCTTC. Amino acids: CASSLGSVYNEQFF.

The table lists this clonotype with many counts. V and J are TRBV6-5 and TRBJ2-3, with D unresolved. Trimming pared 2 bases from V and 6 bases from J, leaving 9 bases between. The CDR3 has 13 amino acids. From germline, CDR1 is MNHEY and CDR2 SVGAGI. The CDR3 is CASSYPEGDTQYF. Written as DNA, the CDR3 is TGTGCCAGCAGTTACCCTGAAGGCGATACGCAGTATTTT.

This clonotype was seen repeatedly, ten times or more. The gene calls are TRBV7-2 and TRBJ2-2, with TRBD1 matching 10 bases. Germline V gene sequence: CDR1 SGHTA, CDR2 FQGNSA. The CDR3 has 16 amino acids. The J segment lost 5 bases and the V segment lost 5 bases, leaving 8 bases of the junction unmatched. The CDR3 sequence is CASSISGTGVTGELFF. DNA for the CDR3: TGTGCCAGCAGCATCTCCGGGACAGGGGTGACCGGGGAGCTGTTTTTT.

This clonotype was seen many times. The chain recombines TRBV29-1 with TRBJ1-2; a possible D gene is TRBD1 (5 bases). The CDR3 consists of 14 residues. Germline V gene data show CDR1 as SQVTM and CDR2 as ANQGSEA. V lost 4 bases, J lost 7 bases, and 19 bases lay in between. CDR3 sequence: CSVGDGVVGLGYTF. The CDR3 nucleotides read TGCAGCGTTGGGGACGGGGTAGTCGGCCTTGGCTACACCTTC.

The chain carries TRBV15 and TRBJ1-5, with 7 bases identical to TRBD1. This CDR3 has 14 residues. With V trimmed by 1 base and J by 9 bases, 6 bases remained unmatched. The V gene's germline CDR1 is LNHNV and CDR2 YYDKDF (reference sequence). CDR3 residues: CATSRAGGATPQHF. As DNA, the CDR3 is TGTGCCACCAGCAGAGCAGGGGGGGCGACGCCCCAGCATTTT.

By share of the sample, this clonotype is medium-sized (0.01 to 0.1%). The J gene is TRBJ1-2, the V gene TRBV29-1; TRBD1 is a possible D gene (5 bases). CDR1 is SQVTM and CDR2 is ANQGSEA in the germline V gene. Trimming left V 2 bases short and J 4 bases short, with 5 bases between. CDR3 length: 11 amino acids. The chain's CDR3 is CSVETGYGYTF. CDR3 coding DNA: TGCAGCGTTGAAACAGGCTATGGCTACACCTTC.

The chain combines TRBV12-5 with TRBJ2-5, with no clear D. The CDR3 is made up of 13 amino acids. Germline V gene sequence: CDR1 LGHNT, CDR2 FRNRAP. Between the trimmed V and J ends, which lost 1 base and 3 bases, there was a span of 6 bases. The CDR3 spells CASGLGSEETQYF. Written as DNA, the CDR3 is TGTGCTAGTGGTTTGGGATCGGAAGAGACCCAGTACTTC.

This clonotype was seen ten or more times. The V call is TRBV20-1, the J call TRBJ2-3, with D unresolved. The germline CDR1 and CDR2 sequences are DFQATT and SNEGSKA (reference sequence). Trimming removed 3 bases at V and 4 bases at J, with 17 bases between. This CDR3 spans 15 amino acids. CDR3 bases: TGCAGTGCTAGTCCCTCGGGCCCCGGCGCAGATACGCAGTATTTT. This sequence encodes CSASPSGPGADTQYF.

This clonotype was counted only a few times. The chain joins TRBV28 to TRBJ2-1; a weak D match, TRBD1 (6 bases). CDR1 is MDHEN, CDR2 SYDVKM, per germline. V lost 6 bases, J lost 4 bases, and 19 bases lay in between. The CDR3 covers 16 residues. CDR3 in DNA: TGTGCCAGCAGCCCCTCCAGGGGTCGGGGTTACAATGAGCAGTTCTTC. Translating it yields CASSPSRGRGYNEQFF. The variable domain in full, completed from reference TRBV28 and TRBJ2-1, reads DVKVTQSSRYLVKRTGEKVFLECVQDMDHENMFWYRQDPGLGLRLIYFSYDVKMKEKGDIPEGYSVSREKKERFSLILESASTNQTSMYLCASSPSRGRGYNEQFFGPGTRLTVL.

This chain connects TRBV9 to TRBJ2-3, with D unclear. This CDR3 has 12 amino acids. Trimming stripped 4 bases from V and 6 bases from J, with 9 bases between. The germline gives CDR1 SGDLS, CDR2 YYNGEE. In nucleotides, the CDR3 is TGTGCCAGCAGCACAAATACCGATACGCAGTATTTT. It translates to CASSTNTDTQYF.

This clonotype was seen many times. The CDR3 protein is CAWSVTGLNTGELFF. The DNA for the CDR3 is TGTGCCTGGAGTGTGACAGGCCTGAACACCGGGGAGCTGTTTTTT. The chain recombines TRBV30 with TRBJ2-2; D might be TRBD1 (6 bases). The CDR3 consists of 15 residues. Germline V gives CDR1 GTSNPN, CDR2 SVGIG (reference sequence). V was trimmed by 0 bases and J by 1 base, leaving 9 bases between them. Supplemented by reference TRBV30 and TRBJ2-2, the full variable domain reads SQTIHQWPATLVQPVGSPLSLECTVEGTSNPNLYWYRQAAGRGLQLLFYSVGIGQISSEVPQNLSASRPQDRQFILSSKKLLLSDSGFYLCAWSVTGLNTGELFFGEGSRLTVL.

In this sample, this clonotype turned up many times. One end of the junction varies from germline; a read error may be responsible. The chain couples TRBV15 to TRBJ2-3; D is unresolved. Germline V CDR1 and CDR2: LNHNV, YYDKDF (reference sequence). This CDR3 region has 14 residues. CDR3 coding DNA: TGTGCCACCAGCGCAGGCAACCTACGGGCCCCACACCCCTTT. Translation: CATSAGNLRAPHPF.

Ten or more counts support this clonotype. The genes are TRBV9 and TRBJ1-2; D gene unclear. Between the trimmed V and J ends, which lost 0 bases and 8 bases, there was a span of 17 bases. CDR1 and CDR2 from the germline V gene are SGDLS and YYNGEE. The CDR3 length is 15 residues. The CDR3 DNA is TGTGCCAGCAGCGTAGAAGGCGGTGCTCTAAGGGGCTACACCTTC. Residues: CASSVEGGALRGYTF.

This clonotype was recorded many times. The V gene is TRBV11-3, the J gene TRBJ2-5; either TRBD1 or TRBD2 may supply D (5 bases each). CDR1 and CDR2 from the germline V gene are SGHNT and YENEEA. V was clipped by 4 bases and J by 1 base, with 13 bases between them. This CDR3 has 15 residues. The CDR3 loop reads CASSSGTGIQETQYF. DNA of the CDR3: TGTGCCAGCAGCTCCGGGACCGGAATCCAAGAGACCCAGTACTTC. Full variable domain (missing parts from reference TRBV11-3 and TRBJ2-5): EAGVVQSPRYKIIEKKQPVAFWCNPISGHNTLYWYLQNLGQGPELLIRYENEEAVDDSQLPKDRFSAERLKGVDSTLKIQPAELGDSAVYLCASSSGTGIQETQYFGPGTRLLVL.

This clonotype came up many times. J is TRBJ2-1 and V is TRBV2; 8 nucleotides align to TRBD1. Germline V gives CDR1 SNHLY, CDR2 FYNNEI. This CDR3 comprises 13 residues. V lost 5 bases and J lost 7; bases outside the gene matches: 4. The DNA for the CDR3 is TGTGCCAGCAGTCGACAGGGGATGAATGAGCAGTTCTTC. Translation gives CASSRQGMNEQFF.

This clonotype came up many times. The CDR3: CASSLIASAETQYF. The CDR3 nucleotides are TGTGCCAGCAGTTTAATAGCTAGCGCTGAGACCCAGTACTTC. The chain employs TRBV27 and TRBJ2-5, with TRBD2 as a possible D gene (6 bases). Trimming left V 2 bases short and J 5 bases short, with 12 bases between. The length of the CDR3 is 14 residues. Looked up from germline, CDR1 is MNHEY and CDR2 is SMNVEV (reference sequence).

This clonotype came up many times. V usage is TRBV12-3 or TRBV12-4 and J usage is TRBJ2-7; D could derive from TRBD1 or TRBD2 (5 bases each). The V gene lost 3 bases and the J gene lost 0 bases, with 9 bases spanning the gap. This CDR3 is built from 14 residues. This CDR3 reads CASSFQGPSYEQYF. The CDR3 DNA reads TGTGCCAGCAGTTTTCAGGGACCCTCCTACGAGCAGTACTTC.

This clonotype appeared many times. The chain links TRBV6-6 to TRBJ2-1, with 11 bases that match TRBD2. Germline-derived CDR1 and CDR2 are MNHNY and SVGAGI (reference sequence). The length of the CDR3 is 14 residues. V lost 9 bases, J lost 7 bases, and 8 bases stayed unmatched. In nucleotides, the CDR3 is TGTGCCAGTTTTAGCGGGAGGGCGACGAATGAGCAGTTCTTC. Protein sequence: CASFSGRATNEQFF.

This clonotype was counted only a few times. V gene TRBV13 combines with J gene TRBJ2-3; weak D call: TRBD2 (6 bases). V lost 5 bases and J lost 2, with 11 bases in between. CDR1 and CDR2 (germline): PRHDT, FYEKMQ (reference sequence). This CDR3 contains 14 residues. Here the CDR3 DNA reads TGTGCCAGCAGCAACCGGGACTTCACAGATACGCAGTATTTT. Translation: CASSNRDFTDTQYF.

In its sample, this clonotype was seen a few times. This chain joins TRBV29-1 and TRBJ2-3, with a weak D call TRBD1 (5 bases). The germline V gene has CDR1 SQVTM and CDR2 ANQGSEA. This CDR3 comprises 14 residues. V was pared by 2 bases and J by 4 bases, with 13 bases between. CDR3 bases: TGCAGCGTTGAACCGACAGCCCGGGCAGATACGCAGTATTTT. Translating gives CSVEPTARADTQYF.

This clonotype showed up just a few times. The chain has TRBV25-1 and TRBJ1-2; 9 nucleotides match TRBD1. After removal of 8 bases from V and 7 bases from J, the junction contained 11 bases not matched to a gene. The CDR3 runs to 14 residues. The germline gives CDR1 MGHDK, CDR2 SYGVNS. The DNA of the CDR3 is TGTGCCAGCGCGAGCCGGGACAGGGCTTCTGGCTACACCTTC. Amino acids: CASASRDRASGYTF.

This clonotype was seen only a few times. This chain uses TRBV5-1 with TRBJ1-2; the D gene is possibly TRBD1 (6 bases). Germline V CDR1 and CDR2: SGHRS, YFSETQ. The CDR3 length is 14 residues. V lost 3 bases and J lost 6, with 15 bases in between. The CDR3 spells CASSWEGTKDGYTF. The CDR3 DNA reads as TGCGCCAGCAGCTGGGAAGGGACAAAGGATGGCTACACCTTC.

This clonotype was seen many times. This chain uses TRBV21-1 with TRBJ2-7; TRBD1, as called in the table, went unchecked against the DNA. TRBV21-1 is given as a pseudogene. The CDR3 runs 14 residues. DNA for the CDR3: TGTGCCAGCAGCAAAGTTAAGGGGTCCTACGAGCAGTACTTC. Its translation: CASSKVKGSYEQYF.

This clonotype was counted between two and nine times. V usage is TRBV5-1 and J usage is TRBJ2-1; 7 nucleotides agree with TRBD2. V lost 0 bases and J lost 6; bases outside the gene matches: 6. The germline CDR1 and CDR2 sequences are SGHRS and YFSETQ. This CDR3 has 15 residues. CDR3 in DNA: TGCGCCAGCAGCTTGGAGGGACTAACCCTCAATGAGCAGTTCTTC. This gives the protein CASSLEGLTLNEQFF.